These 7 T cell receptor beta chains were sequenced from one sample in a study of CD8 T cells in Susac syndrome. It was with random hexamers that roughly 0.45 to 1 ug RNA was reverse transcribed. Using its own MiXCR run on the immunoSEQ multiplex PCR reads, TCRdb lists one record per CDR3 protein. The sample holds 45,000 to 55,000 distinct CDR3 sequences, 80% to 95% seen once. Sequencing was carried out using CD8+ T cells from PBMCs. The origin of the receptors is a human donor in good health.

This clonotype was observed once. This chain connects TRBV13 to TRBJ1-1; D is unclear. Germline assignment: CDR1 PRHDT and CDR2 FYEKMQ (reference sequence). The CDR3 loop spans 14 amino acids. The V end was cut by 0 bases, the J end by 2 bases, with 7 bases between. This CDR3 reads CASSLGQKNTEAFF. The CDR3 DNA is TGTGCCAGCAGCTTAGGGCAGAAAAACACTGAAGCTTTCTTT. Using reference TRBV13 and TRBJ1-1 for the parts outside the CDR3, the full variable domain is AAGVIQSPRHLIKEKRETATLKCYPIPRHDTVYWYQQGPGQDPQFLISFYEKMQSDKGSIPDRFSAQQFSDYHSELNMSSLELGDSALYFCASSLGQKNTEAFFGQGTRLTVV.

V usage is TRBV23-1 and J usage is TRBJ1-2; no reliable D call. TRBV23-1 is an open reading frame whose function is uncertain. This CDR3 comprises 14 residues. The germline V and J ends were trimmed by 0 bases and 2 bases, with 7 bases remaining between them. CDR3 amino acids: CASSQSRLNYGYTF. The CDR3, as DNA: TGCGCCAGCAGTCAATCCAGACTGAACTATGGCTACACCTTC.

The V and J genes are TRBV27 and TRBJ2-7; TRBD1 agrees at 10 bases. The V gene end was trimmed by 4 bases and the J gene end by 6 bases; junction bases not matched to a gene: 9. The germline V gene has CDR1 MNHEY and CDR2 SMNVEV (reference sequence). The CDR3 loop spans 15 amino acids. The CDR3 DNA sequence: TGTGCCAGCAGTTCCCGGGACAGGGGATCGGGCGAGCAGTACTTC. Protein: CASSSRDRGSGEQYF.

The V gene is TRBV7-9, the J gene TRBJ2-6; D not certain. Germline loops: CDR1 SEHNR, CDR2 FQNEAQ (reference sequence). The CDR3 covers 15 residues. V was shortened by 7 bases and J by 1 base, with 11 bases between the two germline ends. The CDR3 DNA sequence: TGTGCCAGCACCCCGCTCGGGTCTGGGGCCAACGTCCTGACTTTC. It yields the protein CASTPLGSGANVLTF.

V is TRBV5-1 and J is TRBJ1-1, with D unresolved. Germline-derived CDR1 and CDR2 are SGHRS and YFSETQ. CDR3 length equals 15 residues. V was trimmed by 0 bases and J by 2 bases, leaving 11 bases between them. CDR3 bases: TGCGCCAGCAGCTTGGAGGCAGGTGGAAACACTGAAGCTTTCTTT. Protein: CASSLEAGGNTEAFF.

The rearrangement joins TRBV9 to TRBJ1-1; TRBD1 agrees at 10 bases. Germline trimming cut 4 bases from V and 6 bases from J; bases unmatched to any gene: 9. The germline CDR1 and CDR2 sequences are SGDLS and YYNGEE. The CDR3 has 15 amino acids. CDR3 amino acids: CASSRSTGGIAEAFF. The CDR3 coding sequence is TGTGCCAGCAGCAGATCGACAGGGGGCATAGCTGAAGCTTTCTTT.

The chain links TRBV10-2 to TRBJ2-7; possibly TRBD2 for D (6 bases). Germline V CDR1 and CDR2: WSHSY, SAAADI. V lost 4 bases, J lost 3 bases, and 10 bases lay in between. The CDR3 is 13 residues long. The CDR3 is CASSGGLLYEQYF. Here the CDR3 DNA reads TGCGCCAGCAGTGGGGGACTCCTCTACGAGCAGTACTTC.